This T cell receptor (beta chain) originates from a study of T cell changes during pregnancy in multiple sclerosis. V lost 6 bases to trimming and J lost 6 bases; unmatched junction nucleotides: 12. The CDR3 is 15 residues long. The germline V gene encodes CDR1 KGHSH and CDR2 LQKENI. Libraries were prepared by immunoSEQ multiplex PCR; TCRdb keeps only in-frame clonotypes and omits some of them. The profile shows around 99,000 clones, 85% to 95% of them singletons. This clone turned up a few times. The sample was peripheral blood, taken in the third trimester of pregnancy. The chain combines TRBV18 with TRBJ1-2; 8 positions match TRBD1. This TCR was sampled from a female donor in good health, enrolled as a control in a pregnancy study. The chain's CDR3 is CASSPRTGMGDGYTF. The CDR3 DNA reads TGTGCCAGCTCTCCGAGGACAGGGATGGGGGATGGCTACACCTTC.